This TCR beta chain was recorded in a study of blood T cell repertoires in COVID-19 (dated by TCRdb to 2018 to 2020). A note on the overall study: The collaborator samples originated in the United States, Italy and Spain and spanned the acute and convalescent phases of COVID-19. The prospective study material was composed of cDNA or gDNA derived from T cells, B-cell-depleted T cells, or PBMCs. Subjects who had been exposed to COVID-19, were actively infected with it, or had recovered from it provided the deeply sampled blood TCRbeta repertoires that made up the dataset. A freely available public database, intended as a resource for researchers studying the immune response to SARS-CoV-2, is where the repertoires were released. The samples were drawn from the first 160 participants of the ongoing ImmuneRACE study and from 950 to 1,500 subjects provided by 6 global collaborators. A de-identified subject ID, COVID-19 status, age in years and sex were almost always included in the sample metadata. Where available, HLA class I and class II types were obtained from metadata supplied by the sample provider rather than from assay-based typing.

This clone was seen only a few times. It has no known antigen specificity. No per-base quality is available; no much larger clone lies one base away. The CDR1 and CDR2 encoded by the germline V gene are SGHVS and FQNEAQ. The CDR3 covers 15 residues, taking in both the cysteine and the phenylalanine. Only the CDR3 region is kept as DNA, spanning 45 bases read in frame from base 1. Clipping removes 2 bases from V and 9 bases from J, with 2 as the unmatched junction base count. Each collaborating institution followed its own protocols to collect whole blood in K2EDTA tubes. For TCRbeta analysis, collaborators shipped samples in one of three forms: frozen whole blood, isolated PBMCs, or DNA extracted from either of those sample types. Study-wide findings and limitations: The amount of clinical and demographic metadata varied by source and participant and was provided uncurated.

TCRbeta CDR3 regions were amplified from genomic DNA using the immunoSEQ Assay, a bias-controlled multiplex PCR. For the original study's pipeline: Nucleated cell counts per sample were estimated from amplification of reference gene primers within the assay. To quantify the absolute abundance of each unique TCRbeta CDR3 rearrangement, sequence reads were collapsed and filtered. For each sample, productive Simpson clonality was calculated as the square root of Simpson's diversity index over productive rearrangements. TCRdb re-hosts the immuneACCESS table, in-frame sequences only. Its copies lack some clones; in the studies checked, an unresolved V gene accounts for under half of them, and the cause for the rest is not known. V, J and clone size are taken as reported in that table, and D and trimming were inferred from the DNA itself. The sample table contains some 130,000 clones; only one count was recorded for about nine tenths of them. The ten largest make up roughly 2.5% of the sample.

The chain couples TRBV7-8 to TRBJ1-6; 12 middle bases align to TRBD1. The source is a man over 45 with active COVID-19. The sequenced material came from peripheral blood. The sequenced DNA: TGTGCCAGCAGCTTACAGGGACAGGGGGCTTCACCCCTCCACTTT. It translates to CASSLQGQGASPLHF.